The sequence of this TCR beta chain was determined in a study of T cells in localized non-small cell lung cancer (dated by TCRdb to about 2020). About the study as a whole: The study analyzed T cell repertoires of over 200 early-stage NSCLC patients, comparing tumors and uninvolved tumor-adjacent lungs. The cohort comprised 236 treatment-naïve NSCLC patients with resected, localized lung tumors. NSCLC patients had a mean age of approximately 70 years, and 120 to 150 were male and 107 female. Broad study findings and their caveats: A median of around 50 of the top 100 tumor clones were detected in paired uninvolved adjacent lung, and around 30 of these tumor clones were also found among the top 100 clones of the paired uninvolved adjacent lung. Since the design was exploratory, TCR variables were selected using unadjusted p-values with no false-discovery rate correction. Because multi-region sequencing of the tumors was not done, intratumor heterogeneity could not be ruled out. The highest T cell clonality was observed in uninvolved tumor-adjacent lung, where clonality exceeded that of tumor, suggesting that antigenic responses were more focused in uninvolved tumor-adjacent lung. Higher blood T cell density associated with longer overall survival, while higher adjacent-lung clonality associated with shorter survival.

TCR beta CDR3 regions were sequenced from DNA using the immunoSEQ Assay. Under the source paper's analysis protocol: T cell density was computed as TCR beta template counts normalized to usable DNA estimated by amplifying housekeeping genes. Richness was estimated with the preseqR package, extrapolating to 400,000 templates for PBMC samples and 120,000 templates for tissue samples. Clonality was calculated as one minus Pielou's evenness. Tissue-enriched TCRs were identified through differential abundance testing performed on productive amino-acid clonotypes, with a minimum total count of 5 and an alpha of 0.1. The Jaccard Index and the Morisita Overlap Index were used to quantify repertoire overlap between compartments. TCR beta CDR3s were clustered by GLIPH together with public tetramer-defined viral CDR3s, and at least three viral sequences plus V-gene enrichment were required for viral motifs. Drawn from immuneACCESS, this table holds only the in-frame rearrangements with V and J called that TCRdb kept. Clones are partly lost; checked studies trace under half to an unresolved V gene and leave the rest unexplained. Clonal size and the V and J genes are those of that table, whereas D and trimming came from the DNA. In this sample the table shows tens of thousands of clones, roughly nine tenths of which occur a single time. The ten largest clonotypes hold just over 20% of the sample.

A word on this clone: No cognate antigen has been identified for it. No much larger clone is present one base from it, and per-base qualities are unavailable.

At diagnosis, tumor, uninvolved tumor-adjacent lung and peripheral blood were collected and then preserved as a mix of FFPE and fresh-frozen material. For TCR repertoire profiling, blood samples were analyzed in the form of peripheral blood mononuclear cells. The receptor was derived from a male donor older than 55 with stage III squamous cell lung carcinoma. The specimen was peripheral blood, collected before any cancer treatment.

For the CDR3, the sequence is CASSLDGARGETQYF. The DNA sequence follows: TGTGCCAGCAGCTTAGACGGGGCGCGGGGAGAGACCCAGTACTTC. The sequence joins TRBV7-2 to TRBJ2-5, and TRBD2 may be the D gene, going by 6 matching bases. The CDR3 holds 15 amino acids from the cysteine to the phenylalanine. The retained sequence is limited to the CDR3, 45 bases, with the frame set at the first base. Taken from the germline V gene, the CDR1 and CDR2 loops are SGHTA and FQGNSA. V loses 1 base of germline sequence and J loses 4 bases, and the interval between the two ends is 13 bases.